This T cell receptor beta chain was observed in a study of regulatory T cells in long-lasting Graves disease. Overall study findings and caveats: Persistent disease exhibited a predilection for TRBV28, TRBJ1-2 and TRBJ2-5. For persistent Graves' patients, TCR diversity was lower than for newly diagnosed ones.

V lost 3 bases to trimming and J lost 4 bases, with 9 bases between them. Germline V lookup: CDR1 SQVTM, CDR2 ANQGSEA. CDR3 size: 12 residues. Sample time point: persistent/refractory GD, antithyroid drugs over 5 years with positive TRAb. RNA extracted from PBMCs served as the sequencing template. Guidelines of the American Thyroid Association were used to diagnose Graves' disease. A roughly 8.6-milliliter sample of peripheral blood was drawn into EDTA tubes. Arm-PCR of CDR3 regions with iRepertoire HTBI primers generated TCR beta libraries. TCRdb reprocessed the multiplex PCR reads via MiXCR and lists one record per CDR3 protein. The table has approximately 380,000 distinct CDR3 sequences, around 21% seen once. This clonotype came up a few times. As yet, its antigen is unknown. Just one base apart from a much larger clone, this may be a read error.

The chain has TRBV29-1 and TRBJ1-2; a possible D gene is TRBD1 (5 bases). The origin of this receptor is a female donor with Graves disease. Sequences were derived from peripheral blood mononuclear cells (PBMCs), sampled when the disease was refractory, from a patient treated with antithyroid drugs. The CDR3 nucleotides are TGCAGCGTTGAGTGGGGCTCCTATGGCTACACCTTC. Amino acid sequence: CSVEWGSYGYTF.